These 22 T cell receptor beta chains originate from one sample sequenced in a study of a mutant IDH1 vaccine in newly diagnosed glioma (dated by TCRdb to the early 2020s). Which antigens these TCRs recognize remains unknown. The library was built by means of the immunoSEQ multiplex PCR assay. As stored in TCRdb, this immuneACCESS dataset retains in-frame rearrangements with V and J assigned. A fraction of the clones does not appear; measured against another copy, unresolved V genes explain less than half of the discrepancy, and the remainder lacks a known reason. In this sample the table shows 20,000 to 25,000 clones, around 80% of which occur a single time. The ten largest clonotypes hold less than 15% of the sample. The intended sense of this specimen's time point label: week 23, last vaccination. Every vaccine dose consisted of 300 ug of a 20-mer mutant IDH1 peptide in Montanide, administered subcutaneously together with topical imiquimod.

The sequencing here drew on PBMCs, taken from a glioma patient whose treatment included an IDH1 peptide vaccine. The receptors were sampled from a man under 40 with glioma.

A single count supports this clone. V and J are TRBV4-1 and TRBJ2-7; D may be TRBD2 (6 bases). V was pared by 6 bases and J by 5 bases, with 11 bases between. CDR1 is MGHRA, CDR2 YSYEKL, per germline. The CDR3 loop spans 12 amino acids. The CDR3, as DNA: TGCGCCAGCAGGGGGGAGCGGGACGAGCAGTACTTC. Protein sequence: CASRGERDEQYF.

The chain joins TRBV5-4 to TRBJ2-1, with D maybe TRBD1 (6 bases). Germline values: CDR1 SGHNT, CDR2 YYREEE (reference sequence). V lost 4 bases and J 8 bases, leaving 13 bases between the germline ends. The CDR3 totals 13 residues. CDR3 nucleotide sequence: TGTGCCAGCAGCCTAACAGGGTGGGATGAGCAGTTCTTC. Residues: CASSLTGWDEQFF.

This chain connects TRBV6-1 to TRBJ1-1, with no clear D. CDR1 and CDR2 (germline): MNHNS, SASEGT. The V end lost 2 bases, the J end lost 2 bases, and 6 bases lay between the germline ends. The CDR3 has 13 amino acids. The CDR3 DNA follows: TGTGCCAGCAGTGAACAGGCCAACACTGAAGCTTTCTTT. Protein product: CASSEQANTEAFF.

The CDR3 bases are TGTGCCAGCAGCTTTTATCCGAGGAGGACTGAAGCTTTCTTT. As protein: CASSFYPRRTEAFF. V is TRBV7-9 and J is TRBJ1-1; D call uncertain. Deletions cut 3 bases from V and 5 bases from J, with 13 bases between. The germline CDR1 and CDR2 sequences are SEHNR and FQNEAQ (reference sequence). The CDR3 has 14 amino acids.

The chain joins TRBV30 to TRBJ2-7; TRBD1 matches at 7 bases. Germline CDR1 reads GTSNPN; CDR2 reads SVGIG (reference sequence). With V trimmed by 1 base and J by 7 bases, 13 bases remained unmatched. The CDR3 loop spans 15 amino acids. The CDR3 nucleotides are TGTGCCTGGAGTGGAACCACAGGGGCTCCCGGGGAGCAGTACTTC. Translated: CAWSGTTGAPGEQYF.

This clone was recorded only once. The chain uses TRBV5-6 and TRBJ2-1; TRBD2 matches 11 bases. Germline-derived CDR1 and CDR2 are SGHDT and YYEEEE. Unmatched junction bases numbered 6, after V lost 4 bases and J lost 3 bases. The CDR3 is 16 amino acids. The DNA for the CDR3 is TGTGCCAGCAGCACTCCGACTAGCGGGGTCTACAATGAGCAGTTCTTC. It specifies CASSTPTSGVYNEQFF.

V usage is TRBV9 and J usage is TRBJ1-2; D is perhaps TRBD1 (5 bases). This CDR3 is built from 14 residues. The V end lost 3 bases, the J end lost 0 bases, and 9 bases lay between the germline ends. Germline assignment: CDR1 SGDLS and CDR2 YYNGEE. The CDR3 sequence: CASSAPTANYGYTF. The CDR3 coding sequence is TGTGCCAGCAGCGCACCGACAGCTAACTATGGCTACACCTTC.

The chain uses TRBV6-6 and TRBJ1-1, with D possibly matching TRBD1 (6 bases). The germline CDR1 and CDR2 sequences are MNHNY and SVGAGI (reference sequence). This CDR3 region has 14 residues. Deletions cut 4 bases from V and 1 base from J, with 10 bases between. Written as DNA, the CDR3 is TGTGCCAGCAGTTCACAGGGCACGAACACTGAAGCTTTCTTT. Protein: CASSSQGTNTEAFF.

This sequence joins TRBV19 and TRBJ1-1; D might be TRBD1 (5 bases). The CDR3 consists of 14 residues. Between the trimmed V and J ends, which lost 7 bases and 8 bases, there was a span of 20 bases. Germline V gives CDR1 LNHDA, CDR2 SQIVND (reference sequence). CDR3 nucleotides: TGTGCCAGTACCCCGGGTACAGGACTAAGAGAAGCTTTCTTT. Protein product: CASTPGTGLREAFF.

V usage is TRBV11-2 and J usage is TRBJ1-5; possibly TRBD1 for D (5 bases). The germline V and J ends were trimmed by 5 bases and 7 bases, with 18 bases remaining between them. The CDR3 covers 15 residues. Germline assignment: CDR1 SGHAT and CDR2 FQNNGV. Here the CDR3 DNA reads TGTGCCAGCAGCCCCGATGGGAGGGGTGGACAGCCCCAGCATTTT. Residues: CASSPDGRGGQPQHF. The full variable domain, its missing parts supplied by reference TRBV11-2 and TRBJ1-5, is EAGVAQSPRYKIIEKRQSVAFWCNPISGHATLYWYQQILGQGPKLLIQFQNNGVVDDSQLPKDRFSAERLKGVDSTLKIQPAKLEDSAVYLCASSPDGRGGQPQHFGDGTRLSIL.

CDR3 in amino acids: CASSPWEDTEAFF. DNA of the CDR3: TGTGCCAGCAGCCCCTGGGAGGACACTGAAGCTTTCTTT. This sequence joins TRBV7-8 and TRBJ1-1; unclear D gene. CDR3 length: 13 residues. Trimming pared 5 bases from V and 3 bases from J, leaving 10 bases between. Germline V gene sequence: CDR1 SGHVS, CDR2 FQNEAQ.

The chain carries TRBV18 and TRBJ2-7; tentatively, D is TRBD2 (5 bases). V lost 0 bases and J lost 1, with 13 bases in between. CDR1 KGHSH and CDR2 LQKENI come from the germline V gene. The CDR3 length is 16 residues. DNA for the CDR3: TGTGCCAGCTCACCACCGGGTAGTCGGGGATCCTACGAGCAGTACTTC. As protein: CASSPPGSRGSYEQYF. The complete variable domain, with remaining parts taken from reference TRBV18 and TRBJ2-7, reads NAGVMQNPRHLVRRRGQEARLRCSPMKGHSHVYWYRQLPEEGLKFMVYLQKENIIDESGMPKERFSAEFPKEGPSILRIQQVVRGDSAAYFCASSPPGSRGSYEQYFGPGTRLTVT.

This clone came up once. J is TRBJ2-1 and V is TRBV7-8, with 8 bases lining up with TRBD2. Germline CDR1 SGHVS, CDR2 FQNEAQ. CDR3 size: 16 residues. Germline trimming cut 0 bases from V and 4 bases from J; bases unmatched to any gene: 5. The CDR3: CASSLARLAPYNEQFF. Written as DNA, the CDR3 is TGTGCCAGCAGCTTAGCGAGACTAGCGCCTTACAATGAGCAGTTCTTC.

This clone was found a few times. V and J are TRBV19 and TRBJ1-1; 7 bases map to TRBD1. The CDR3 loop spans 15 amino acids. V lost 6 bases to trimming and J lost 1 base; unmatched junction nucleotides: 8. Germline CDR1 and CDR2: LNHDA and SQIVND (reference sequence). As DNA, the CDR3 is TGTGCCAGTAGAGATGGACAGGTTCAGAACACTGAAGCTTTCTTT. Translating gives CASRDGQVQNTEAFF.

The gene calls are TRBV6-1 and TRBJ1-3; D gene ambiguous. Germline V lookup: CDR1 MNHNS, CDR2 SASEGT. V lost 0 bases, J lost 0 bases, and 6 bases lay in between. The CDR3 totals 15 residues. For the CDR3, the DNA is TGTGCCAGCAGTGAAGCGGAAGCCTCTGGAAACACCATATATTTT. It codes for CASSEAEASGNTIYF.

This clone appeared a single time. The V gene is TRBV7-2, the J gene TRBJ1-1, with D possibly matching TRBD1 (5 bases). CDR1 SGHTA and CDR2 FQGNSA come from the germline V gene. V was trimmed by 4 bases and J by 11 bases, leaving 17 bases between them. The CDR3 loop spans 13 amino acids. The CDR3 DNA reads as TGTGCCAGCAGCTCGATACGGGACTCGGGGGCTTTCTTT. This sequence encodes CASSSIRDSGAFF.

The genes are TRBV19 and TRBJ1-5; 8 bases map to TRBD1. This CDR3 is 16 amino acids long. Trimming took 5 bases from V and 0 from J; bases not matched to a gene: 6. Looked up from germline, CDR1 is LNHDA and CDR2 is SQIVND (reference sequence). The CDR3 DNA is TGTGCCAGTAGTCCAACAGGGGGAGTTAGCAATCAGCCCCAGCATTTT. This sequence encodes CASSPTGGVSNQPQHF.

The rearrangement uses TRBV5-4 and TRBJ1-2; tentatively, D is TRBD1 (5 bases). The CDR3 has 15 residues. Germline CDR1 is SGHNT and CDR2 is YYREEE (reference sequence). Trimming removed 0 bases from V and 2 bases from J, with 11 bases in between. The CDR3 loop is CASSLVGGSNYGYTF. In DNA form, the CDR3 reads TGTGCCAGCAGCTTGGTCGGGGGGTCCAACTATGGCTACACCTTC.

In this sample, this clone turned up a few times. The gene calls are TRBV6-6 and TRBJ2-7; D gene uncertain. Germline values: CDR1 MNHNY, CDR2 SVGAGI (reference sequence). The CDR3 sequence is 13 residues long. V was trimmed by 5 bases and J by 2 bases, leaving 10 bases between them. The CDR3 bases are TGTGCCAGCAGTCCAGACTTAGCCTACGAGCAGTACTTC. Residues: CASSPDLAYEQYF.

The chain has TRBV5-4 and TRBJ2-3; either TRBD1 or TRBD2 may fit D (7 bases each). The CDR3 is 14 residues long. Deletions cut 4 bases from V and 3 bases from J, with 12 bases between. The germline gives CDR1 SGHNT, CDR2 YYREEE (reference sequence). CDR3 sequence reads: CASSRRGGTDTQYF. CDR3 nucleotides: TGTGCCAGCAGCCGCAGGGGGGGAACAGATACGCAGTATTTT.

The V and J genes are TRBV29-1 and TRBJ2-7, with TRBD2 as a possible D gene (5 bases). Germline V CDR1 and CDR2: SQVTM, ANQGSEA. The CDR3 has 12 amino acids. Deletions cut 3 bases from V and 6 bases from J, with 12 bases between. CDR3 residues: CSVDKQLGEQYF. The DNA of the CDR3 is TGCAGCGTTGATAAGCAACTAGGCGAGCAGTACTTC.

This sequence joins TRBV27 and TRBJ2-5; D is perhaps TRBD2 (5 bases). Germline V gene sequence: CDR1 MNHEY, CDR2 SMNVEV (reference sequence). The CDR3 totals 15 residues. V was shortened by 3 bases and J by 0 bases, with 11 bases between the two germline ends. As DNA, the CDR3 is TGTGCCAGCAGTTTTGGACTTCTGTACCAAGAGACCCAGTACTTC. Its translation: CASSFGLLYQETQYF.